Following are 24 T cell receptor beta chains from one sample sequenced in a study of cytomegalovirus exposure and HLA in healthy donors. The PCR was carried out with 60 Vbeta primers and 13 Jbeta primers. Profiled with immunoSEQ multiplex PCR; TCRdb holds only in-frame clones, not every one. The top ten clones hold 12% of a sample with 35,000 to 50,000 clones, about 64% of them seen once. The sample consisted of PBMCs. The receptors were gathered from a man aged 55 to 70 in good health and CMV-seropositive.

CDR3 nucleotide sequence: TGTGCCAGCAAAGGCGGACTAGCGCCTTCCGAGCAGTACTTC. Translation gives CASKGGLAPSEQYF. This chain connects TRBV28 to TRBJ2-7; 9 nucleotides agree with TRBD2. V was clipped by 7 bases and J by 6 bases; unmatched bases: 10. Germline V gene sequence: CDR1 MDHEN, CDR2 SYDVKM. The CDR3 is 14 residues long.

This clone occurred once. CDR3 DNA: TGTGCCATCAGACGGGGAGGGAGCTCCTACAATGAGCAGTTCTTC. It translates to CAIRRGGSSYNEQFF. V usage is TRBV10-3 and J usage is TRBJ2-1; 7 bases line up with TRBD2. This CDR3 contains 15 residues. V was pared by 6 bases and J by 0 bases, with 5 bases of the junction left unmatched. Looked up from germline, CDR1 is ENHRY and CDR2 is SYGVKD.

This clone is deemed medium-sized (0.01 to 0.1%). The chain has TRBV15 and TRBJ2-5; possible D gene TRBD2, 5 bases. The CDR3 covers 13 residues. Germline lookup yields CDR1 LNHNV and CDR2 YYDKDF (reference sequence). The ends were cut back, 5 bases at V and 4 bases at J, with 11 bases in the middle. CDR3 in DNA: TGTGCCACCAGCCGCTTCGGAGGAGAGACCCAGTACTTC. Amino acid sequence: CATSRFGGETQYF. Variable domain in full (rest from reference TRBV15 and TRBJ2-5): DAMVIQNPRYQVTQFGKPVTLSCSQTLNHNVMYWYQQKSSQAPKLLFHYYDKDFNNEADTPDNFQSRRPNTSFCFLDIRSPGLGDTAMYLCATSRFGGETQYFGPGTRLLVL.

The chain combines TRBV7-9 with TRBJ1-5, with a possible D match to TRBD1 (5 bases). The length of the CDR3 is 15 residues. CDR1 is SEHNR and CDR2 is FQNEAQ in the germline V gene (reference sequence). Trimming stripped 5 bases from V and 0 bases from J, with 11 bases between. The CDR3 spells CASSQTDYSNQPQHF. The CDR3, as DNA: TGTGCCAGCAGCCAGACAGATTATAGCAATCAGCCCCAGCATTTT.

The chain carries TRBV18 and TRBJ2-1; 9 bases agree with TRBD1. CDR1 and CDR2 from the germline V gene are KGHSH and LQKENI. The CDR3 extends over 17 amino acids. With V trimmed by 0 bases and J by 6 bases, 9 bases remained unmatched. The chain's CDR3 is CASSPPGVTGGGNEQFF. DNA for the CDR3: TGTGCCAGCTCACCACCGGGGGTGACAGGGGGAGGCAATGAGCAGTTCTTC. The variable domain in full, with the rest retrieved from reference TRBV18 and TRBJ2-1, is NAGVMQNPRHLVRRRGQEARLRCSPMKGHSHVYWYRQLPEEGLKFMVYLQKENIIDESGMPKERFSAEFPKEGPSILRIQQVVRGDSAAYFCASSPPGVTGGGNEQFFGPGTRLTVL.

This clone was recorded once. This rearrangement joins TRBV9 to TRBJ2-5; no reliable D call. Germline CDR1 is SGDLS and CDR2 is YYNGEE. V gave up 1 base and J gave up 1 base, with 11 bases separating them. CDR3 size: 15 residues. CDR3 residues: CASSVSPSPQETQYF. The CDR3 coding sequence is TGTGCCAGCAGCGTAAGCCCTAGTCCCCAAGAGACCCAGTACTTC.

The V call is TRBV9, the J call TRBJ2-3; D might be TRBD2 (6 bases). The CDR3 contains 16 residues. Germline V gene lookup returns CDR1 SGDLS and CDR2 YYNGEE. V lost 0 bases and J lost 4, with 15 bases in between. CDR3 region: CASSVVGGAGADTQYF. In DNA form, the CDR3 reads TGTGCCAGCAGCGTAGTGGGGGGAGCGGGTGCAGATACGCAGTATTTT.

The chain employs TRBV6-8 and TRBJ2-7; 12 bases align to TRBD1. Germline CDR1 reads MNHGY; CDR2 reads SAAAGT. With 11 bases clipped from V and 4 bases from J, the junction kept 18 bases outside the gene matches. The CDR3 consists of 17 residues. This CDR3 is CASPGQGAPTALYEQYF. The CDR3 coding sequence is TGTGCCTCGCCGGGACAGGGGGCCCCGACAGCACTTTACGAGCAGTACTTC.

This clone appeared once. The J gene is TRBJ2-5, the V gene TRBV5-6; D is possibly TRBD2 (7 bases). The CDR3 contains 14 residues. Between the trimmed V and J ends, which lost 4 bases and 2 bases, there was a span of 12 bases. The V gene's germline CDR1 is SGHDT and CDR2 YYEEEE. The CDR3 region is CASSSGTLQETQYF. The CDR3 nucleotides are TGTGCCAGCAGCAGCGGGACACTGCAAGAGACCCAGTACTTC.

The chain is built from TRBV28 and TRBJ2-1; a possible D gene is TRBD1 (5 bases). Trimming stripped 4 bases from V and 9 bases from J, with 31 bases between. Germline V lookup: CDR1 MDHEN, CDR2 SYDVKM. This CDR3 region has 19 residues. The CDR3 DNA follows: TGTGCCAGCAGTTCCACACGATGGCCGGGCACAGGATCCATTGGTGAGCAGTTCTTC. Its protein product is CASSSTRWPGTGSIGEQFF.

Worth noting for this clone: It is unclear where the CDR3 begins or ends on the DNA, so no DNA is shown, and the CDR3 is as TCRdb lists it. The chain is built from TRBV21-1 and TRBJ2-6; TRBD1, as called in the table, went unchecked against the DNA. TRBV21-1 is flagged as a pseudogene. Termini included, the CDR3 measures 19 amino acids. CDR3 protein: CASSVSVGQGSSGANVLTF.

The chain carries TRBV9 and TRBJ2-5, with 9 bases lining up with TRBD1. The CDR3 spans 17 residues. Germline CDR1 is SGDLS and CDR2 is YYNGEE. V gave up 7 bases and J gave up 2 bases; unmatched junction bases: 15. DNA for the CDR3: TGTGCCAGCGCCCCCCCTTTTATGGGACAGGGACAAGAGACCCAGTACTTC. This codes for CASAPPFMGQGQETQYF.

V and J are TRBV9 and TRBJ2-3; 11 bases align to TRBD1. This CDR3 is 17 amino acids long. Germline CDR1 reads SGDLS; CDR2 reads YYNGEE. V was pared by 0 bases and J by 6 bases, with 9 bases of the junction left unmatched. The CDR3 sequence is CASSVGGGQGGSDTQYF. CDR3 in DNA: TGTGCCAGCAGCGTAGGGGGGGGACAGGGGGGATCGGATACGCAGTATTTT.

This clone was recorded a few times. The CDR3 sequence is CATSRGRGGTNTEAFF. CDR3 in DNA: TGTGCCACCAGCAGGGGCCGGGGGGGGACGAACACTGAAGCTTTCTTT. V gene TRBV15 combines with J gene TRBJ1-1, with D perhaps matching TRBD1 (5 bases). The CDR3 has 16 residues. CDR1 LNHNV and CDR2 YYDKDF come from the germline V gene (reference sequence). Trimming left V 3 bases short and J 1 base short, with 15 bases between.

The rearrangement links TRBV7-9 to TRBJ2-1, with D unresolved. The V gene's germline CDR1 is SEHNR and CDR2 FQNEAQ (reference sequence). CDR3 length: 13 amino acids. The ends were cut back, 5 bases at V and 5 bases at J, with 10 bases in the middle. The CDR3 bases are TGTGCCAGCAGCCCCCGACTTGACAATGAGCAGTTCTTC. Translated: CASSPRLDNEQFF.

This clone was seen a few times. The gene calls are TRBV5-1 and TRBJ2-7, with no clear D. Germline loops: CDR1 SGHRS, CDR2 YFSETQ. CDR3 length equals 14 residues. V was cut by 0 bases and J by 0 bases, with 7 bases left in between. The CDR3 sequence is CASSLVAHSYEQYF. The CDR3 DNA reads as TGCGCCAGCAGCTTGGTGGCCCACTCCTACGAGCAGTACTTC. The whole variable domain, filled in from reference TRBV5-1 and TRBJ2-7, reads KAGVTQTPRYLIKTRGQQVTLSCSPISGHRSVSWYQQTPGQGLQFLFEYFSETQRNKGNFPGRFSGRQFSNSRSEMNVSTLELGDSALYLCASSLVAHSYEQYFGPGTRLTVT.

This sequence joins TRBV4-1 and TRBJ2-7; 8 bases are shared with TRBD2. Germline V gene sequence: CDR1 MGHRA, CDR2 YSYEKL. CDR3 length: 14 amino acids. V dropped 5 bases and J dropped 2; count of bases not matched to a gene: 5. The CDR3 spells CASSGVAGTYEQYF. The CDR3, as DNA: TGCGCCAGCAGCGGAGTAGCGGGAACCTACGAGCAGTACTTC.

The chain combines TRBV28 with TRBJ2-7; 9 nucleotides line up with TRBD1. V lost 6 bases to trimming and J lost 7 bases; unmatched junction nucleotides: 7. Germline V lookup: CDR1 MDHEN, CDR2 SYDVKM. The CDR3 extends over 13 amino acids. DNA for the CDR3: TGTGCCAGCAGCTCCGGGACAGGGACAGAGCAGTACTTC. Protein: CASSSGTGTEQYF. Full variable domain (outside the CDR3, taken from reference TRBV28 and TRBJ2-7): DVKVTQSSRYLVKRTGEKVFLECVQDMDHENMFWYRQDPGLGLRLIYFSYDVKMKEKGDIPEGYSVSREKKERFSLILESASTNQTSMYLCASSSGTGTEQYFGPGTRLTVT.

This rearrangement joins TRBV7-2 to TRBJ2-7; 13 bases fit TRBD2. The CDR3 covers 15 residues. V was clipped by 3 bases and J by 6 bases; unmatched bases: 5. Germline CDR1 and CDR2: SGHTA and FQGNSA. DNA of the CDR3: TGTGCCAGCAGCTTGGGGAGACTAGCGGGGGGCGAGCAGTACTTC. Translation: CASSLGRLAGGEQYF.

This rearrangement joins TRBV9 to TRBJ2-7, with D unresolved. V shed 0 bases and J shed 1 base, with 17 bases lying between them. The V gene's germline CDR1 is SGDLS and CDR2 YYNGEE. This CDR3 region has 17 residues. The chain's CDR3 is CASSVVLRNRVSYEQYF. The DNA for the CDR3 is TGTGCCAGCAGCGTAGTTTTGCGGAACCGAGTTTCCTACGAGCAGTACTTC.

J is TRBJ1-5 and V is TRBV28; 10 positions agree with TRBD1. This CDR3 region has 15 residues. CDR1 and CDR2 (germline): MDHEN, SYDVKM. The junction had 8 bases not matched to a gene; V was cut back by 6 bases and J by 6 bases. CDR3 DNA sequence: TGTGCCAGCAGACCCGGACAGGGGGATGTTCAGCCCCAGCATTTT. Translating it yields CASRPGQGDVQPQHF. Full variable domain (remainder filled in from reference TRBV28 and TRBJ1-5): DVKVTQSSRYLVKRTGEKVFLECVQDMDHENMFWYRQDPGLGLRLIYFSYDVKMKEKGDIPEGYSVSREKKERFSLILESASTNQTSMYLCASRPGQGDVQPQHFGDGTRLSIL.

The chain has TRBV15 and TRBJ2-7; 9 nucleotides match TRBD1. This CDR3 is built from 19 residues. Unmatched junction bases numbered 21, after V lost 4 bases and J lost 5 bases. The germline CDR1 and CDR2 sequences are LNHNV and YYDKDF (reference sequence). The CDR3 reads CATSTRQWTGDRASHEQYF. CDR3 coding DNA: TGTGCCACCAGCACCAGACAATGGACGGGGGACAGGGCATCCCACGAGCAGTACTTC.

This clone was picked up a small number of times. The rearrangement uses TRBV6-1 and TRBJ2-2; 13 bases map to TRBD2. The junction had 4 bases not matched to a gene; V was cut back by 7 bases and J by 8 bases. This CDR3 contains 14 residues. The germline V gene encodes CDR1 MNHNS and CDR2 SASEGT. The CDR3 loop reads CASTGLAGAGELFF. The CDR3 region has the DNA TGTGCCAGCACAGGACTAGCGGGAGCGGGGGAGCTGTTTTTT.

For the CDR3, the DNA is TGTGCCAGCAGTTTATTTGGGACAAGGAGCTCCTACGAGCAGTACTTC. Protein sequence: CASSLFGTRSSYEQYF. The chain combines TRBV27 with TRBJ2-7; tentative D call: TRBD1 (6 bases). This CDR3 has 16 amino acids. V was pared by 1 base and J by 0 bases, with 13 bases between. Germline V CDR1 and CDR2: MNHEY, SMNVEV (reference sequence).